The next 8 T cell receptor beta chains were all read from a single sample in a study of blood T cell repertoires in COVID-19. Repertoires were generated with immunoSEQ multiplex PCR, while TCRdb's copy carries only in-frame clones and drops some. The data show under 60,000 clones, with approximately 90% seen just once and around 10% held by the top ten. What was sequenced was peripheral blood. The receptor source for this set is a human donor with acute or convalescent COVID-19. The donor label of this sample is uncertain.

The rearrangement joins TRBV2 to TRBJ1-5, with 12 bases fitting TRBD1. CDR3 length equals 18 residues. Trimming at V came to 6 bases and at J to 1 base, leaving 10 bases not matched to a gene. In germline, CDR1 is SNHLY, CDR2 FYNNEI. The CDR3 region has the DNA TGTGCCAGCAGGGGACAGGGGGCCCCCGTAGTGAGCAATCAGCCCCAGCATTTT. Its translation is CASRGQGAPVVSNQPQHF. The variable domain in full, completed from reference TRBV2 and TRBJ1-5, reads EPEVTQTPSHQVTQMGQEVILRCVPISNHLYFYWYRQILGQKVEFLVSFYNNEISEKSEIFDDQFSVERPDGSNFTLKIRSTKLEDSAMYFCASRGQGAPVVSNQPQHFGDGTRLSIL.

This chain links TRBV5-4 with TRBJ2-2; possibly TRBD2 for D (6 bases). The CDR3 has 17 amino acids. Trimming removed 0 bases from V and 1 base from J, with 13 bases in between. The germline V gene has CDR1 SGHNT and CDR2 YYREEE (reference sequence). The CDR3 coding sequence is TGTGCCAGCAGCTTGGGGTCGGGGCGGGGGAACACCGGGGAGCTGTTTTTT. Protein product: CASSLGSGRGNTGELFF.

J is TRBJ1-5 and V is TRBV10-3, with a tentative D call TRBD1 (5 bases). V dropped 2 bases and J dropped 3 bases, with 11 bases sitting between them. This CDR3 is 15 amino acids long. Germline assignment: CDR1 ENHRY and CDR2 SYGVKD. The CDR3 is CAISEVGGVNQPQHF. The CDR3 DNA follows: TGTGCCATCAGTGAGGTAGGAGGGGTCAATCAGCCCCAGCATTTT.

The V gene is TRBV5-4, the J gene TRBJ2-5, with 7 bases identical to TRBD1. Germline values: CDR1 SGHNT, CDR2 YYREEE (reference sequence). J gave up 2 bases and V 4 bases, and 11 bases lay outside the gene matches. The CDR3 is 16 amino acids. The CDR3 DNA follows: TGTGCCAGCAGCCCAACATCCGGGACAGAACAAGAGACCCAGTACTTC. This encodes CASSPTSGTEQETQYF. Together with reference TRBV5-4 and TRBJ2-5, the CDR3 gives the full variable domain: ETGVTQSPTHLIKTRGQQVTLRCSSQSGHNTVSWYQQALGQGPQFIFQYYREEENGRGNFPPRFSGLQFPNYSSELNVNALELDDSALYLCASSPTSGTEQETQYFGPGTRLLVL.

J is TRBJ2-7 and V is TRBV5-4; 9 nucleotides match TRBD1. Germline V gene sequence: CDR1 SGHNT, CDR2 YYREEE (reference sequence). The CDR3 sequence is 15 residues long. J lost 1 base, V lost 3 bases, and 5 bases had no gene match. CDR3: CASSSDRGISYEQYV. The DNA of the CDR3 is TGTGCCAGCAGCTCCGACAGGGGGATATCCTACGAGCAGTACGTC.

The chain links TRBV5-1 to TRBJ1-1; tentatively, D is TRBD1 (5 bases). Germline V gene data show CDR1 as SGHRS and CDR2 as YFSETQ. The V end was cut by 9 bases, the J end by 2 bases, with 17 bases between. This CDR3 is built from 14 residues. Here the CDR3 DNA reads TGCGCCACCAAACCACAGGCGTCAAACACTGAAGCTTTCTTT. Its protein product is CATKPQASNTEAFF.

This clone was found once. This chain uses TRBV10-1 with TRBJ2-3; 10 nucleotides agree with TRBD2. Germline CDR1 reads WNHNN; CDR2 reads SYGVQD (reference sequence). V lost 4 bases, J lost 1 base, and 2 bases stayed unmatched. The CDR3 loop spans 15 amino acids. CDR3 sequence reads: CASSGTSGGTDTQYF. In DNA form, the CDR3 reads TGCGCCAGCAGTGGGACTAGCGGAGGCACAGATACGCAGTATTTT.

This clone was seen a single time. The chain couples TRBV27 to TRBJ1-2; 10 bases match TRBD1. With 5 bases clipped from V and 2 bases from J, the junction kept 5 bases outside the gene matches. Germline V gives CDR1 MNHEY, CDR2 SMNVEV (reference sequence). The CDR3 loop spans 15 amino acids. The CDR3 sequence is CASSDWDRGNYGYTF. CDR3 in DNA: TGTGCCAGCAGTGATTGGGACAGGGGAAACTATGGCTACACCTTC.